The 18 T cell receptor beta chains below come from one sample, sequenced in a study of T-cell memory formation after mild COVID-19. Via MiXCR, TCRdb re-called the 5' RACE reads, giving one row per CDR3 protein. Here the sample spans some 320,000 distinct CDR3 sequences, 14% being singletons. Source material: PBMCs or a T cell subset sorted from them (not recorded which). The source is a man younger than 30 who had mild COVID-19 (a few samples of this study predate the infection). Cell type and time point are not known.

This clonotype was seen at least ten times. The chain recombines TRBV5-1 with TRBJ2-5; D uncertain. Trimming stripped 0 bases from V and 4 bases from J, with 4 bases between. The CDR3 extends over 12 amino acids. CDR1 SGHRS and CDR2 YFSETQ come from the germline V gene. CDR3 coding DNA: TGCGCCAGCAGCTTGGCTTTAGAGACCCAGTACTTC. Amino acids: CASSLALETQYF.

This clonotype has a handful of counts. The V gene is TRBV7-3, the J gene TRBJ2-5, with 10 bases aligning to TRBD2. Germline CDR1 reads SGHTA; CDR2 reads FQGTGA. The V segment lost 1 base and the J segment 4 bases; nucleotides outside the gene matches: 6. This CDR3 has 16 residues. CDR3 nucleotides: TGTGCCAGCAGCTTAAAGGGTAGCGGGGGGTTAGAGACCCAGTACTTC. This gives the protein CASSLKGSGGLETQYF.

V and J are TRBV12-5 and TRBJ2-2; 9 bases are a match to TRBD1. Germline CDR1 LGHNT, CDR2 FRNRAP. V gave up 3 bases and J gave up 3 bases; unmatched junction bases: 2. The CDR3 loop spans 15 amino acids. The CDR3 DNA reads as TGTGCTAGTGGTTTCCGACAGGGGGACACCGGGGAGCTGTTTTTT. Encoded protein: CASGFRQGDTGELFF.

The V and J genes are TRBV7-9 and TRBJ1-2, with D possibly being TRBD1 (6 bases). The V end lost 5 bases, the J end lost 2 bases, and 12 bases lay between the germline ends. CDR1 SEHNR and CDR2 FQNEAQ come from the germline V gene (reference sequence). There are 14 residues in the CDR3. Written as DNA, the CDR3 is TGTGCCAGCAGCCCCCTGACAGGAAACTATGGCTACACCTTC. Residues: CASSPLTGNYGYTF.

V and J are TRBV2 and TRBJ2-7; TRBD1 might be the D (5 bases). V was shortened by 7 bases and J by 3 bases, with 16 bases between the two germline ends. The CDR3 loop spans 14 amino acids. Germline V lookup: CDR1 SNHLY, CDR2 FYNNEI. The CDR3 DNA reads TGTGCCAGCACACGCAGGCAGGGAAACTACGAGCAGTACGTC. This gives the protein CASTRRQGNYEQYV.

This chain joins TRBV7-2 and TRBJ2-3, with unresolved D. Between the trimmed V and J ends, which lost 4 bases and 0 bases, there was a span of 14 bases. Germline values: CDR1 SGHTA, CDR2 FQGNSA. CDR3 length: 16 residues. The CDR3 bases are TGTGCCAGCAGCTCCTGGGGATCCCGTAGCACAGATACGCAGTATTTT. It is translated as CASSSWGSRSTDTQYF. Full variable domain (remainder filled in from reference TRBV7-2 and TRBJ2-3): GAGVSQSPSNKVTEKGKDVELRCDPISGHTALYWYRQSLGQGLEFLIYFQGNSAPDKSGLPSDRFSAERTGGSVSTLTIQRTQQEDSAVYLCASSSWGSRSTDTQYFGPGTRLTVL.

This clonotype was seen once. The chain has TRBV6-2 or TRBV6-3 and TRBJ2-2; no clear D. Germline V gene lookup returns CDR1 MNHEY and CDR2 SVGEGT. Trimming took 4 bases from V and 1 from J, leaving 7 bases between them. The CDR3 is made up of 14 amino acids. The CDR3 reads CASSWVGNTGELFF. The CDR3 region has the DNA TGTGCCAGCAGTTGGGTCGGGAACACCGGGGAGCTGTTTTTT.

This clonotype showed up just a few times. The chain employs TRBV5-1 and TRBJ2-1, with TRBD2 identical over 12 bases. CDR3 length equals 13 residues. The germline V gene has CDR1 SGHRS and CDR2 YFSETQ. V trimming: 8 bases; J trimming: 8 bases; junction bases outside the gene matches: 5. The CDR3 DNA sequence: TGCGCCAGTAAACTAGCGGGGGGTCATGAGCAGTTCTTC. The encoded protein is CASKLAGGHEQFF.

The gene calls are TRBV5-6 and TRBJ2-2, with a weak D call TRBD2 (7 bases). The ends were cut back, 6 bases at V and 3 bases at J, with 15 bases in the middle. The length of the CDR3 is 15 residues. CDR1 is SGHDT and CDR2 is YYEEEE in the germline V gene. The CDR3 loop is CASTPAGADTGELFF. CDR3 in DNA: TGTGCCAGCACCCCTGCGGGGGCGGACACCGGGGAGCTGTTTTTT.

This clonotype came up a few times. This chain's CDR3 is CASSPPGTSQPQHF. CDR3 DNA sequence: TGTGCCAGCAGCCCCCCAGGGACGAGTCAGCCCCAGCATTTT. This chain connects TRBV3-1 to TRBJ1-5; D is possibly TRBD1 (5 bases). CDR3 size: 14 residues. The V gene's germline CDR1 is LGHDT and CDR2 YNNKEL (reference sequence). V was shortened by 4 bases and J by 6 bases, with 13 bases between the two germline ends.

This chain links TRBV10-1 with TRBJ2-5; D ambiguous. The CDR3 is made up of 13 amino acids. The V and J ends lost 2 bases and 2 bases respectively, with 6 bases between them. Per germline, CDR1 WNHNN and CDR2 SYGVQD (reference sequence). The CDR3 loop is CASSEARQETQYF. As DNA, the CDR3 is TGCGCCAGCAGTGAGGCCAGACAAGAGACCCAGTACTTC.

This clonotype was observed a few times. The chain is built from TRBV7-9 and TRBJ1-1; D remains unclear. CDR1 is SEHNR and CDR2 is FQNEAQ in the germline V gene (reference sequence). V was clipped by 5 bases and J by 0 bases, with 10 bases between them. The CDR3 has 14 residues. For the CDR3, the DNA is TGTGCCAGCAGCAACCTGGAAATGAACACTGAAGCTTTCTTT. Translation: CASSNLEMNTEAFF.

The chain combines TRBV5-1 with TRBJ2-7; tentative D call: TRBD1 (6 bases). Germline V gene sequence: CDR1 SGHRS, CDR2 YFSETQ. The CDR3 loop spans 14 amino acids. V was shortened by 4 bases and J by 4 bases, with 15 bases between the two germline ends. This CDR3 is CASSRQVSAYEQYF. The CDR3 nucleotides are TGCGCCAGCAGCCGACAGGTATCGGCGTACGAGCAGTACTTC.

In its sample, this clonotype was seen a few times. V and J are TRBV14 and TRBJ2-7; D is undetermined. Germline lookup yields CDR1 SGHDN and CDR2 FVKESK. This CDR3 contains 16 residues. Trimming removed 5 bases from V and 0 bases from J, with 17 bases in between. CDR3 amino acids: CASSKLGGRSSYEQYF. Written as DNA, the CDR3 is TGTGCCAGCAGCAAGTTAGGTGGCCGAAGCTCCTACGAGCAGTACTTC.

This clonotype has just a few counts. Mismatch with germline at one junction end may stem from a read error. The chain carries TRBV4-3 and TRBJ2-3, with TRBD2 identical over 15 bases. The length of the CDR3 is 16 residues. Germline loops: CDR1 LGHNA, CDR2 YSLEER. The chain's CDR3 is CASRQGTSGGSDTQYF. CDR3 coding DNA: TGCGCCAGCAGACAAGGGACTAGCGGGGGGTCAGATACGCAGTATTTT.

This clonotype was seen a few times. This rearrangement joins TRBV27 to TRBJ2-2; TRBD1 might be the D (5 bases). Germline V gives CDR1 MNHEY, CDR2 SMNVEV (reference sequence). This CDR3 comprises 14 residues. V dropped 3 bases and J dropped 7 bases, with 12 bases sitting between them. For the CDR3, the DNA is TGTGCCAGCAGTTTGGTCCAGGGCATCGGGGAGCTGTTTTTT. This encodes CASSLVQGIGELFF.

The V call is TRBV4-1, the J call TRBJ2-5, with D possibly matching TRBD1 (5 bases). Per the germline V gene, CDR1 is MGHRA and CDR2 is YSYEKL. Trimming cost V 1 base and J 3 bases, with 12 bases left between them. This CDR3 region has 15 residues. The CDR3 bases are TGCGCCAGCAGCCAAGTCTCCGAAGGGGAAGAGACCCAGTACTTC. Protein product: CASSQVSEGEETQYF.

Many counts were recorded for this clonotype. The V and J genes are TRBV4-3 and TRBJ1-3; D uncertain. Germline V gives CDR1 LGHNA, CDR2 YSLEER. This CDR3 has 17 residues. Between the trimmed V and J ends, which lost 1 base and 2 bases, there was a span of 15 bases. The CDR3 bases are TGCGCCAGCAGCCAAGCCTACAAGGTCATAACTGGAAACACCATATATTTT. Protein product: CASSQAYKVITGNTIYF.